This T cell receptor (beta chain) is drawn from a study of siplizumab effects on memory and regulatory T cells. About this clone: Its target is not known.

The assay looked at roughly 9.4 x 10^4 TCR templates in each sample. Method: immunoSEQ multiplex PCR; TCRdb's copy keeps in-frame clones and lacks some. The sample includes 57,000 or so clones, around 80% of them seen just once. Findings of the study overall: An assignable naive or memory phenotype was lacking in roughly 75-95% of proliferating CD4+ or CD8+ clones. The diversity of naive T cells seemed greater than that of memory cells, and their alloresponse contribution seemed major. A minor share of alloreactive clones matched unstimulated subsets.

The sample comprised memory CD4+ T cells sorted from blood. This TCR derives from a human donor in good health.

The CDR3 sequence is CASKTVQETQYF. The CDR3 nucleotides read TGCGCCAGCAAGACTGTTCAAGAGACCCAGTACTTC. The rearrangement uses TRBV5-1 and TRBJ2-5, with unresolved D. Trimming took off 6 bases at V and 2 bases at J, with 8 bases between the two ends. CDR1 and CDR2 from the germline V gene are SGHRS and YFSETQ. CDR3 length: 12 residues.